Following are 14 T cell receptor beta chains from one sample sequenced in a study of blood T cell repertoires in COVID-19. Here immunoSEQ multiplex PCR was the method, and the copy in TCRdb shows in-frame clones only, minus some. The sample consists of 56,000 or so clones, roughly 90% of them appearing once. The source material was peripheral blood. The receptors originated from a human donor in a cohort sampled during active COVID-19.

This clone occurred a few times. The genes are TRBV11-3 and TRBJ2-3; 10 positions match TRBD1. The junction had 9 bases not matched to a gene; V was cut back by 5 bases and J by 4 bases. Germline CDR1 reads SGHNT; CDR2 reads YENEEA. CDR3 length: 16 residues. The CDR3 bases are TGTGCCAGCAGCCCTGGACAGGGGGGAGGTGCAGATACGCAGTATTTT. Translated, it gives CASSPGQGGGADTQYF. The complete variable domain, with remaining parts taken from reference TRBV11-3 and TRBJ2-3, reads EAGVVQSPRYKIIEKKQPVAFWCNPISGHNTLYWYLQNLGQGPELLIRYENEEAVDDSQLPKDRFSAERLKGVDSTLKIQPAELGDSAVYLCASSPGQGGGADTQYFGPGTRLTVL.

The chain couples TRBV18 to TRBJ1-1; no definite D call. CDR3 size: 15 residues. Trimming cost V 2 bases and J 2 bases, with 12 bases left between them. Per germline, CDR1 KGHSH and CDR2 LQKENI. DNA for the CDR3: TGTGCCAGCTCACCATCATGGGCCGGAAACACTGAAGCTTTCTTT. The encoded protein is CASSPSWAGNTEAFF.

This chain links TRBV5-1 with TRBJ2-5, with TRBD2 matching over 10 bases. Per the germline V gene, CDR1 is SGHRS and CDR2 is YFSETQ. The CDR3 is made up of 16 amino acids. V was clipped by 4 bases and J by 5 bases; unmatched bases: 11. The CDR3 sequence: CASSGKGLAIGETQYF. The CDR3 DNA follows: TGCGCCAGCAGCGGAAAGGGACTAGCGATTGGGGAGACCCAGTACTTC.

In DNA form, the CDR3 reads TGTGCCAGCGACCCAGGGGCTAATAGCATTCAGTACTTC. Translating it yields CASDPGANSIQYF. This chain joins TRBV2 and TRBJ2-4; D might be TRBD1 (6 bases). In germline, CDR1 is SNHLY, CDR2 FYNNEI. CDR3 length: 13 residues. The V end was cut by 8 bases, the J end by 9 bases, with 17 bases between.

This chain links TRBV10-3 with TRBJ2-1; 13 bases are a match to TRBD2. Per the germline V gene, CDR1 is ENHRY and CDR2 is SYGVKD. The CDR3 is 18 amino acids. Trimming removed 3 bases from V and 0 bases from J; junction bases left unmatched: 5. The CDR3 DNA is TGTGCCATCAGTGAAGGACTAGCGGGGGTTAGCTCCTACAATGAGCAGTTCTTC. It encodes CAISEGLAGVSSYNEQFF.

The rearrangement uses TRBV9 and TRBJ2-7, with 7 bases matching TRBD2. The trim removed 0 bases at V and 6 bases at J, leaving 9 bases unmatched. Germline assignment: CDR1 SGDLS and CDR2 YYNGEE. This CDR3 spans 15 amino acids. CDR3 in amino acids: CASSVASRGEGEQYF. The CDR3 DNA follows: TGTGCCAGCAGCGTAGCGTCCCGGGGGGAAGGCGAGCAGTACTTC.

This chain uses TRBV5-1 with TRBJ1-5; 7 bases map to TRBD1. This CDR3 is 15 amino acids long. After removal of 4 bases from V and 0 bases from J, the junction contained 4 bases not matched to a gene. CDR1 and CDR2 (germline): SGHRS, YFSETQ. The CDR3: CASSQGTDSNQPQHF. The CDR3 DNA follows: TGCGCCAGCAGCCAAGGGACAGATAGCAATCAGCCCCAGCATTTT. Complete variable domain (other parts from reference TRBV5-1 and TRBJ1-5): KAGVTQTPRYLIKTRGQQVTLSCSPISGHRSVSWYQQTPGQGLQFLFEYFSETQRNKGNFPGRFSGRQFSNSRSEMNVSTLELGDSALYLCASSQGTDSNQPQHFGDGTRLSIL.

The CDR3 bases are TGTGCCAGCAGTTATGGGCCGGCCGCGAACACCGGGGAGCTGTTTTTT. Its protein product is CASSYGPAANTGELFF. The gene calls are TRBV6-5 and TRBJ2-2; D is unresolved. Germline-derived CDR1 and CDR2 are MNHEY and SVGAGI. The CDR3 is 16 amino acids. V gave up 3 bases and J gave up 0 bases, with 11 bases separating them.

The CDR3 nucleotides are TGTGCCTGGAGTGCCGGGACAGGGGGCCGTGGCACTGAAGCTTTCTTT. It is translated as CAWSAGTGGRGTEAFF. J is TRBJ1-1 and V is TRBV30, with 12 bases identical to TRBD1. V was pared by 1 base and J by 4 bases, with 7 bases of the junction left unmatched. The CDR3 consists of 16 residues. Germline CDR1 GTSNPN, CDR2 SVGIG (reference sequence).

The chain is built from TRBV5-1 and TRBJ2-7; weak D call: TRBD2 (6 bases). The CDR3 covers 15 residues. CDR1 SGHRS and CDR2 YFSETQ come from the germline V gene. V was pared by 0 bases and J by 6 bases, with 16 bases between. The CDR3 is CASSLVEEGSREQYF. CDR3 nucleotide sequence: TGCGCCAGCAGCTTGGTTGAGGAGGGCTCACGCGAGCAGTACTTC.

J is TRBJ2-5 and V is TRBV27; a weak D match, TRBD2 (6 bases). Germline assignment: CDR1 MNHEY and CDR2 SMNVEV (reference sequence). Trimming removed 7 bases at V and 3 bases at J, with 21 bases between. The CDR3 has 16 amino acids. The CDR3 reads CASTLHAGDWEETQYF. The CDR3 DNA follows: TGTGCCAGCACCCTTCACGCCGGGGACTGGGAAGAGACCCAGTACTTC.

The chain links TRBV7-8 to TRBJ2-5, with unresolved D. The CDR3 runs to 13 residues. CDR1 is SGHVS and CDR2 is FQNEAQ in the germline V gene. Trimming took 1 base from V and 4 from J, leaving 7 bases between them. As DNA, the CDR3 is TGTGCCAGCAGCTTAGGACAAAGAGAGACCCAGTACTTC. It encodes CASSLGQRETQYF.

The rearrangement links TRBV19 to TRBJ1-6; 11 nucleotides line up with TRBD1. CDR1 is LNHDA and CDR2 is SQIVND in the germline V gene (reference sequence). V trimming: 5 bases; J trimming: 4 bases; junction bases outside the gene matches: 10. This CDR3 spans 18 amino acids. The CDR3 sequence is CASSSRTGGVSYNSPLHF. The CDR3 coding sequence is TGTGCCAGTAGTTCCCGGACAGGGGGCGTCTCGTATAATTCACCCCTCCACTTT.

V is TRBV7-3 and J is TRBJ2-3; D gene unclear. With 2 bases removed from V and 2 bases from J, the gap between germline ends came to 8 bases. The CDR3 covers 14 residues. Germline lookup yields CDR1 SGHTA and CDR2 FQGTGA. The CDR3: CASSLGLSTDTQYF. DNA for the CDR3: TGTGCCAGCAGCTTAGGTCTATCCACAGATACGCAGTATTTT.